These 31 T cell receptor beta chains originate from one sample sequenced in a study of beta chain features in type 1 diabetes. TCRB transcripts that were expressed got sequenced, as all of the isolated RNA had been reverse transcribed. Assay: immunoSEQ multiplex PCR; the TCRdb copy retains only in-frame clones and omits some. The sample lists approximately 400,000 clones, more than 13% seen once, with more than 0.015% in the top ten. The sample was naive CD4+ T cells from blood. These receptors were taken from a young woman in good health.

The chain joins TRBV12-5 to TRBJ1-2; 10 positions match TRBD1. Germline lookup yields CDR1 LGHNT and CDR2 FRNRAP. CDR3 length: 13 residues. V lost 4 bases, J lost 7 bases, and 3 bases stayed unmatched. CDR3 amino acids: CASGSWDRGGYTF. CDR3 in DNA: TGTGCTAGTGGTTCGTGGGACAGGGGTGGCTACACCTTC.

This chain joins TRBV7-6 and TRBJ2-7; possible D gene TRBD1, 5 bases. Germline loops: CDR1 SGHVS, CDR2 FNYEAQ. V was shortened by 0 bases and J by 6 bases, with 12 bases between the two germline ends. The CDR3 runs to 14 residues. CDR3 bases: TGTGCCAGCAGCTTAGCGGGGCGCCCCAGCGAGCAGTACTTC. Its translation: CASSLAGRPSEQYF.

As to this clone: The sample carries other DNA sequences with the same CDR3. This chain's CDR3 is CASSLGLAGINEQFF. The CDR3 DNA sequence: TGTGCCAGCAGCTTAGGACTAGCGGGGATCAATGAGCAGTTCTTC. The V call is TRBV7-2, the J call TRBJ2-1; 11 nucleotides agree with TRBD2. Germline CDR1 SGHTA, CDR2 FQGNSA. The CDR3 extends over 15 amino acids. The trim removed 1 base at V and 6 bases at J, leaving 2 bases unmatched.

In its sample, this clone was seen a few times. In nucleotides, the CDR3 is TGTGCCAGCAGCGTAGGCCAGCGGGAGTACAATGAGCAGTTCTTC. It yields the protein CASSVGQREYNEQFF. The chain carries TRBV9 and TRBJ2-1; TRBD2 matches 8 bases. This CDR3 has 15 amino acids. Trimming removed 0 bases from V and 4 bases from J; junction bases left unmatched: 3. Germline V CDR1 and CDR2: SGDLS, YYNGEE. Based on the CDR3 plus reference TRBV9 and TRBJ2-1, the full variable domain is DSGVTQTPKHLITATGQRVTLRCSPRSGDLSVYWYQQSLDQGLQFLIQYYNGEERAKGNILERFSAQQFPDLHSELNLSSLELGDSALYFCASSVGQREYNEQFFGPGTRLTVL.

This clone has just a few counts. The CDR3: CASSSGTGNTGELFF. CDR3 in DNA: TGTGCCAGCAGCTCCGGGACAGGGAACACCGGGGAGCTGTTTTTT. The chain has TRBV5-5 and TRBJ2-2; 8 bases fit TRBD1. The CDR3 spans 15 residues. Trimming took 3 bases from V and 1 from J; bases not matched to a gene: 2. CDR1 is SGHKS and CDR2 is YYEKEE in the germline V gene (reference sequence).

The sample holds a few counts of this clone. At one end the junction does not follow the germline gene, possibly because of a read error. This chain connects TRBV20-1 to TRBJ1-1; D not resolved. Germline values: CDR1 DFQATT, CDR2 SNEGSKA (reference sequence). This CDR3 has 11 amino acids. The CDR3 loop is CSARDRVRLLF. The CDR3 nucleotides read TGCAGTGCTAGAGACCGGGTCCGGCTCCTCTTT.

This clone has more than one count but fewer than ten. The chain links TRBV9 to TRBJ2-2, with a tentative D call TRBD2 (5 bases). Germline CDR1 SGDLS, CDR2 YYNGEE. The CDR3 is 13 amino acids. The V end was cut by 2 bases, the J end by 6 bases, with 8 bases between. The CDR3 protein is CASSVLASGELFF. CDR3 coding DNA: TGTGCCAGCAGCGTTCTAGCTTCCGGGGAGCTGTTTTTT.

This clone was seen a few times. V usage is TRBV30 and J usage is TRBJ2-5; D is unclear. V was pared by 0 bases and J by 5 bases, with 13 bases between. CDR1 GTSNPN and CDR2 SVGIG come from the germline V gene (reference sequence). There are 14 residues in the CDR3. This chain's CDR3 is CAWSVLAGSETQYF. The CDR3 DNA sequence: TGTGCCTGGAGTGTTTTGGCAGGTAGTGAGACCCAGTACTTC.

The sample holds a few counts of this clone. V usage is TRBV30 and J usage is TRBJ2-2; no firm D call. Trimming cost V 3 bases and J 7 bases, with 6 bases left between them. The CDR3 loop spans 11 amino acids. Per germline, CDR1 GTSNPN and CDR2 SVGIG (reference sequence). The CDR3 DNA sequence: TGTGCCTGGAGAAATATCGGGGAGCTGTTTTTT. Its translation: CAWRNIGELFF.

This clone appeared a few times. The V call is TRBV28, the J call TRBJ2-4; TRBD1 matches 8 bases. V lost 5 bases to trimming and J lost 0 bases; unmatched junction nucleotides: 6. Germline V lookup: CDR1 MDHEN, CDR2 SYDVKM. This CDR3 contains 16 residues. CDR3 sequence reads: CASSNPGGLAKNIQYF. As DNA, the CDR3 is TGTGCCAGCAGTAACCCAGGGGGCCTAGCCAAAAACATTCAGTACTTC.

This clone was observed a few times. The genes are TRBV5-6 and TRBJ2-5; D possibly corresponds to TRBD2 (6 bases). V shed 4 bases and J shed 1 base, with 11 bases lying between them. The CDR3 contains 14 residues. In germline, CDR1 is SGHDT, CDR2 YYEEEE. Written as DNA, the CDR3 is TGTGCCAGCAGCCCTCGGGGACTCCAAGAGACCCAGTACTTC. As protein: CASSPRGLQETQYF. Full variable domain (missing parts from reference TRBV5-6 and TRBJ2-5): DAGVTQSPTHLIKTRGQQVTLRCSPKSGHDTVSWYQQALGQGPQFIFQYYEEEERQRGNFPDRFSGHQFPNYSSELNVNALLLGDSALYLCASSPRGLQETQYFGPGTRLLVL.

This clone was seen only a few times. This chain joins TRBV10-3 and TRBJ2-7, with 10 bases identical to TRBD2. The CDR3 has 14 amino acids. Trimming took 9 bases from V and 2 from J; bases not matched to a gene: 7. Germline V lookup: CDR1 ENHRY, CDR2 SYGVKD. The DNA for the CDR3 is TGTGCCATACAACCGGGACTAGCGACCTACGAGCAGTACTTC. It codes for CAIQPGLATYEQYF.

The sample holds a few counts of this clone. This rearrangement joins TRBV7-2 to TRBJ1-4, with no clear D. The V gene's germline CDR1 is SGHTA and CDR2 FQGNSA. The CDR3 contains 13 residues. Trimming took 5 bases from V and 1 from J, leaving 5 bases between them. In nucleotides, the CDR3 is TGTGCCAGCAGCCGGGGAACTAATGAAAAACTGTTTTTT. Its translation: CASSRGTNEKLFF.

This clone came up a few times. This chain connects TRBV5-6 to TRBJ2-5, with TRBD1 identical over 10 bases. Germline lookup yields CDR1 SGHDT and CDR2 YYEEEE. Trimming cost V 4 bases and J 7 bases; bases outside gene matches: 10. This CDR3 comprises 15 residues. The CDR3 sequence is CASSARDRGLLTQYF. The CDR3 nucleotides are TGTGCCAGCAGCGCCCGGGACAGGGGCTTGCTGACCCAGTACTTC.

This clone appeared a few times. V is TRBV28 and J is TRBJ2-7; 7 bases line up with TRBD1. Germline V gene data show CDR1 as MDHEN and CDR2 as SYDVKM. CDR3 size: 15 residues. Trimming took 9 bases from V and 3 from J; bases not matched to a gene: 14. The CDR3 is CASATGTANHYEQYF. The DNA for the CDR3 is TGTGCCAGTGCTACCGGGACAGCCAACCACTACGAGCAGTACTTC.

This sequence joins TRBV30 and TRBJ1-2; D not certain. The CDR3 spans 14 residues. Between the trimmed V and J ends, which lost 0 bases and 3 bases, there was a span of 11 bases. CDR1 is GTSNPN, CDR2 SVGIG, per germline (reference sequence). CDR3 DNA sequence: TGTGCCTGGAGTGTATCTGGACTTTACTATGGCTACACCTTC. It yields the protein CAWSVSGLYYGYTF.

In nucleotides, the CDR3 is TGTGCCTGGAGTGTACCAGGGGTTTCTGAAGCTTTCTTT. This sequence encodes CAWSVPGVSEAFF. The chain links TRBV30 to TRBJ1-1; weak D call: TRBD1 (6 bases). Trimming took off 0 bases at V and 6 bases at J, with 11 bases between the two ends. The CDR3 totals 13 residues. Germline CDR1 reads GTSNPN; CDR2 reads SVGIG (reference sequence). The full variable domain, its missing parts supplied by reference TRBV30 and TRBJ1-1, is SQTIHQWPATLVQPVGSPLSLECTVEGTSNPNLYWYRQAAGRGLQLLFYSVGIGQISSEVPQNLSASRPQDRQFILSSKKLLLSDSGFYLCAWSVPGVSEAFFGQGTRLTVV.

The chain joins TRBV30 to TRBJ2-5; 9 bases are shared with TRBD2. V dropped 3 bases and J dropped 2; count of bases not matched to a gene: 10. The CDR3 runs 16 residues. The germline V gene encodes CDR1 GTSNPN and CDR2 SVGIG (reference sequence). For the CDR3, the DNA is TGTGCCTGGAGAACCGGTCTAGCGGGGATACAAGAGACCCAGTACTTC. Its protein is CAWRTGLAGIQETQYF.

This chain connects TRBV28 to TRBJ1-5; a possible D gene is TRBD1 (5 bases). V was pared by 6 bases and J by 1 base, with 13 bases between. CDR3 length: 15 amino acids. Looked up from germline, CDR1 is MDHEN and CDR2 is SYDVKM. The DNA of the CDR3 is TGTGCCAGCAGCAGTTCAGGGAACAGCAATCAGCCCCAGCATTTT. Protein: CASSSSGNSNQPQHF.

This clone was seen a few times. V is TRBV4-1 and J is TRBJ1-1, with TRBD1 matching 7 bases. Unmatched junction bases numbered 7, after V lost 3 bases and J lost 3 bases. CDR3 length equals 15 residues. CDR1 MGHRA and CDR2 YSYEKL come from the germline V gene. The DNA for the CDR3 is TGCGCCAGCAGCCATTTCAGGGGGAAGGACACTGAAGCTTTCTTT. Translated: CASSHFRGKDTEAFF.

J is TRBJ2-1 and V is TRBV6-6; 9 nucleotides match TRBD1. The CDR3 is 12 residues long. Germline V gene data show CDR1 as MNHNY and CDR2 as SVGAGI (reference sequence). Trimming took 6 bases from V and 10 from J; bases not matched to a gene: 4. CDR3 residues: CASSTGGIEQFF. In nucleotides, the CDR3 is TGTGCCAGCAGCACAGGGGGCATCGAGCAGTTCTTC.

This clone was counted between two and nine times. This chain joins TRBV7-2 and TRBJ2-2; D not resolved. Germline CDR1 and CDR2: SGHTA and FQGNSA. Trimming removed 4 bases from V and 4 bases from J, with 10 bases in between. The CDR3 totals 14 residues. The CDR3 region is CASSSTRVTGELFF. The CDR3 DNA is TGTGCCAGCAGCTCCACACGTGTCACCGGGGAGCTGTTTTTT.

This clone has a handful of counts. The rearrangement links TRBV29-1 to TRBJ1-1; D is unresolved. The length of the CDR3 is 12 residues. V was clipped by 5 bases and J by 5 bases, with 12 bases between them. Looked up from germline, CDR1 is SQVTM and CDR2 is ANQGSEA. The chain's CDR3 is CSVRSGSTEAFF. The CDR3, as DNA: TGCAGCGTTCGCTCAGGAAGTACTGAAGCTTTCTTT. Drawing the rest from reference TRBV29-1 and TRBJ1-1, the complete variable domain is SAVISQKPSRDICQRGTSLTIQCQVDSQVTMMFWYRQQPGQSLTLIATANQGSEATYESGFVIDKFPISRPNLTFSTLTVSNMSPEDSSIYLCSVRSGSTEAFFGQGTRLTVV.

The J gene is TRBJ2-3, the V gene TRBV9; no clear D gene. Per the germline V gene, CDR1 is SGDLS and CDR2 is YYNGEE. V was clipped by 8 bases and J by 0 bases, with 4 bases between them. This CDR3 comprises 11 residues. The CDR3 region has the DNA TGTGCCAGTAGTAGCACAGATACGCAGTATTTT. Amino acids: CASSSTDTQYF. Full variable domain (rest looked up from reference TRBV9 and TRBJ2-3): DSGVTQTPKHLITATGQRVTLRCSPRSGDLSVYWYQQSLDQGLQFLIQYYNGEERAKGNILERFSAQQFPDLHSELNLSSLELGDSALYFCASSSTDTQYFGPGTRLTVL.

Only a few counts were recorded for this clone. V and J are TRBV2 and TRBJ1-1; 7 nucleotides align to TRBD1. In germline, CDR1 is SNHLY, CDR2 FYNNEI. There are 13 residues in the CDR3. The junction had 7 bases not matched to a gene; V was cut back by 6 bases and J by 6 bases. The DNA for the CDR3 is TGTGCCAGCAGCAGACAGGGAGTCGCTGAAGCTTTCTTT. Translated: CASSRQGVAEAFF.

The chain has TRBV5-1 and TRBJ2-5; TRBD1 matches at 7 bases. CDR3 length equals 14 residues. J lost 4 bases, V lost 4 bases, and 7 bases had no gene match. CDR1 is SGHRS, CDR2 YFSETQ, per germline. In DNA form, the CDR3 reads TGCGCCAGCAGCCCGAGGGACAGTCTAGAGACCCAGTACTTC. Translating gives CASSPRDSLETQYF. The full variable domain, in which reference TRBV5-1 and TRBJ2-5 provide the parts outside the CDR3, is KAGVTQTPRYLIKTRGQQVTLSCSPISGHRSVSWYQQTPGQGLQFLFEYFSETQRNKGNFPGRFSGRQFSNSRSEMNVSTLELGDSALYLCASSPRDSLETQYFGPGTRLLVL.

The chain couples TRBV6-6 to TRBJ2-5; 7 bases map to TRBD1. This CDR3 spans 14 amino acids. J gave up 5 bases and V 3 bases, and 6 bases lay outside the gene matches. CDR1 and CDR2 from the germline V gene are MNHNY and SVGAGI (reference sequence). The DNA for the CDR3 is TGTGCCAGCAGTTATCAGGGGGTGAGGGAGACCCAGTACTTC. It codes for CASSYQGVRETQYF.

The rearrangement joins TRBV29-1 to TRBJ2-7, with 7 bases matching TRBD1. CDR1 and CDR2 (germline): SQVTM, ANQGSEA. Losses at the gene ends were 5 bases for V and 2 bases for J; bases not matched to a gene: 12. CDR3 length: 15 residues. The chain's CDR3 is CSVLGGEGQPYEQYF. As DNA, the CDR3 is TGCAGCGTTTTAGGGGGCGAAGGTCAACCCTACGAGCAGTACTTC.

This clone has only a few counts. This chain links TRBV4-1 with TRBJ1-2; 9 positions match TRBD1. Germline lookup yields CDR1 MGHRA and CDR2 YSYEKL. J was trimmed by 8 bases and V by 3 bases; bases with no gene match: 13. CDR3 length: 16 amino acids. CDR3 loop: CASSQPQPGQGRGYTF. DNA of the CDR3: TGCGCCAGCAGCCAGCCGCAGCCGGGACAGGGTAGGGGCTACACCTTC.

The chain uses TRBV28 and TRBJ2-1, with D possibly TRBD2 on 6 matching bases. V was pared by 8 bases and J by 5 bases, with 16 bases between. Germline CDR1 is MDHEN and CDR2 is SYDVKM. The CDR3 is made up of 14 amino acids. CDR3 nucleotide sequence: TGTGCCAGCGGGGTGGGGGGAGGTAACAATGAGCAGTTCTTC. Its protein is CASGVGGGNNEQFF.

This clone occurred a few times. This chain links TRBV4-2 with TRBJ2-1; 11 bases match TRBD2. This CDR3 spans 19 amino acids. V shed 1 base and J 0 bases; nucleotides not matched to a gene: 8. Germline V CDR1 and CDR2: LGHNA, YNFKEQ. The CDR3 region is CASSQGASGRSSSYNEQFF. CDR3 bases: TGTGCCAGCAGCCAAGGGGCTAGCGGGAGGTCGAGCTCCTACAATGAGCAGTTCTTC.